The 26 T cell receptor beta chains in this list originate from one sample, sequenced in a study of blood T cell repertoires in COVID-19. The protocol was immunoSEQ multiplex PCR, while the TCRdb copy is restricted to in-frame clones and leaves out a portion. This table holds around 70,000 clones, about 80% found once. The sample was peripheral blood. The source of these receptors is a human donor in a cohort sampled during active COVID-19.

J is TRBJ2-3 and V is TRBV7-9; D is uncertain. V was pared by 5 bases and J by 2 bases, with 5 bases between. Germline V lookup: CDR1 SEHNR, CDR2 FQNEAQ (reference sequence). The CDR3 runs 12 residues. The CDR3 reads CASSPTTDTQYF. In DNA form, the CDR3 reads TGTGCCAGCAGCCCTACCACAGATACGCAGTATTTT.

This clone was observed a single time. The chain combines TRBV15 with TRBJ2-1; 7 positions match TRBD2. The CDR3 length is 15 residues. The ends lost 0 bases at V and 5 bases at J; junction bases unmatched: 4. Germline-derived CDR1 and CDR2 are LNHNV and YYDKDF (reference sequence). The CDR3 sequence is CATSRDPGGHNEQFF. As DNA, the CDR3 is TGTGCCACCAGCAGAGACCCGGGAGGCCACAATGAGCAGTTCTTC.

The chain links TRBV21-1 to TRBJ1-4; no check of the table's D call, TRBD1, against the DNA was made. TRBV21-1 is a known pseudogene. The CDR3 totals 15 residues. The CDR3 loop is CASSKAQATNEKLFF. CDR3 sequence (DNA): TGTGCCAGCAGCAAAGCCCAGGCGACAAATGAAAAACTGTTTTTT.

The J gene is TRBJ2-7, the V gene TRBV5-5, with TRBD2 matching 7 bases. Germline CDR1 SGHKS, CDR2 YYEKEE (reference sequence). The CDR3 is made up of 14 amino acids. V lost 4 bases, J lost 2 bases, and 6 bases stayed unmatched. The CDR3 DNA reads as TGTGCCAGCAGCGTCGGGGGGTTCCCCTACGAGCAGTACTTC. Its protein product is CASSVGGFPYEQYF.

This clone occurred a few times. The chain has TRBV4-1 and TRBJ1-2; unclear D gene. V was trimmed by 1 base and J by 0 bases, leaving 9 bases between them. Germline-derived CDR1 and CDR2 are MGHRA and YSYEKL. This CDR3 is built from 15 residues. This chain's CDR3 is CASSQVVGANYGYTF. CDR3 sequence (DNA): TGCGCCAGCAGCCAAGTTGTCGGAGCTAACTATGGCTACACCTTC.

V and J are TRBV10-1 and TRBJ2-7; D ambiguous. From germline, CDR1 is WNHNN and CDR2 SYGVQD (reference sequence). The CDR3 covers 12 residues. Between the trimmed V and J ends, which lost 3 bases and 1 base, there was a span of 4 bases. CDR3 protein: CASSDGSYEQYF. Here the CDR3 DNA reads TGCGCCAGCAGTGACGGGTCCTACGAGCAGTACTTC.

The chain joins TRBV19 to TRBJ1-3, with D possibly matching TRBD1 (6 bases). CDR3 length: 15 amino acids. The germline gives CDR1 LNHDA, CDR2 SQIVND (reference sequence). V gave up 6 bases and J gave up 0 bases, with 12 bases separating them. The CDR3 nucleotides are TGTGCCAGTAGAAGGGGGGGAGTCTCTGGAAACACCATATATTTT. Protein: CASRRGGVSGNTIYF.

The gene calls are TRBV19 and TRBJ1-2; tentatively, D is TRBD1 (6 bases). Germline values: CDR1 LNHDA, CDR2 SQIVND (reference sequence). V gave up 4 bases and J gave up 0 bases, with 15 bases separating them. The CDR3 is made up of 16 amino acids. The CDR3 nucleotides read TGTGCCAGTAGTACCTCAGACAGGACAGCTAACTATGGCTACACCTTC. Its translation: CASSTSDRTANYGYTF.

The rearrangement links TRBV14 to TRBJ2-4, with a possible D match to TRBD1 (7 bases). Between the trimmed V and J ends, which lost 0 bases and 3 bases, there was a span of 27 bases. Germline V gives CDR1 SGHDN, CDR2 FVKESK. This CDR3 comprises 21 residues. CDR3 region: CASSQDYRRPGGRELKNIQYF. In DNA form, the CDR3 reads TGTGCCAGCAGCCAAGATTATCGGAGACCAGGGGGACGGGAGCTCAAAAACATTCAGTACTTC.

The chain has TRBV11-2 and TRBJ2-3; 9 bases align to TRBD2. Trimming took 6 bases from V and 1 from J; bases not matched to a gene: 8. This CDR3 has 16 residues. CDR1 and CDR2 from the germline V gene are SGHAT and FQNNGV. The CDR3 reads CASRPFERGGTDTQYF. In DNA form, the CDR3 reads TGTGCCAGCAGACCTTTCGAGCGGGGGGGCACAGATACGCAGTATTTT.

V gene TRBV18 combines with J gene TRBJ2-7; 7 bases map to TRBD2. With V trimmed by 1 base and J by 1 base, 4 bases remained unmatched. Germline V gene sequence: CDR1 KGHSH, CDR2 LQKENI. The CDR3 sequence is 15 residues long. The CDR3 DNA reads as TGTGCCAGCTCACCACGAGCGGGGCCTTCCTACGAGCAGTACTTC. Its protein is CASSPRAGPSYEQYF.

The chain recombines TRBV9 with TRBJ2-3, with TRBD2 identical over 8 bases. Per germline, CDR1 SGDLS and CDR2 YYNGEE. The V gene end was trimmed by 1 base and the J gene end by 3 bases; junction bases not matched to a gene: 4. This CDR3 contains 15 residues. Here the CDR3 reads CASSVYSGSTDTQYF. The CDR3 DNA follows: TGTGCCAGCAGCGTATACAGCGGGAGTACAGATACGCAGTATTTT.

V is TRBV7-2 and J is TRBJ2-5; 7 bases agree with TRBD2. The germline gives CDR1 SGHTA, CDR2 FQGNSA. The CDR3 totals 15 residues. The V and J ends lost 5 bases and 2 bases, in that order; junction bases with no gene match: 8. The CDR3 loop reads CASSLQRDYQETQYF. For the CDR3, the DNA is TGTGCCAGCAGCCTCCAAAGGGACTATCAAGAGACCCAGTACTTC.

This chain connects TRBV4-1 to TRBJ2-1; TRBD2 agrees at 9 bases. The CDR3 extends over 14 amino acids. V dropped 1 base and J dropped 7; count of bases not matched to a gene: 2. Germline V CDR1 and CDR2: MGHRA, YSYEKL. Here the CDR3 reads CASSQGGLANEQFF. The CDR3 coding sequence is TGCGCCAGCAGCCAAGGGGGACTAGCAAATGAGCAGTTCTTC.

The genes are TRBV27 and TRBJ2-2; D gene uncertain. The CDR3 sequence is 14 residues long. Germline CDR1 and CDR2: MNHEY and SMNVEV (reference sequence). Deletions cut 6 bases from V and 4 bases from J, with 12 bases between. CDR3 nucleotide sequence: TGTGCCAGCAGCCCGGGTATGAGCACCGGGGAGCTGTTTTTT. This encodes CASSPGMSTGELFF.

This sequence joins TRBV5-8 and TRBJ2-6; 7 nucleotides align to TRBD1. The V and J ends lost 7 bases and 3 bases, in that order; junction bases with no gene match: 7. The CDR3 is 15 amino acids. The germline CDR1 and CDR2 sequences are SGHTS and YDEGEE. In DNA form, the CDR3 reads TGTGCCAGCCGGGAACAGGGGTATGGGGCCAACGTCCTGACTTTC. Its translation is CASREQGYGANVLTF.

This chain connects TRBV5-1 to TRBJ1-4, with unresolved D. The CDR3 is 13 residues long. Per germline, CDR1 SGHRS and CDR2 YFSETQ. Between the trimmed V and J ends, which lost 8 bases and 4 bases, there was a span of 12 bases. Here the CDR3 DNA reads TGCGCCAGTCGACTCAATCTTAATGAAAAACTGTTTTTT. Protein: CASRLNLNEKLFF.

The V call is TRBV27, the J call TRBJ1-1; 8 positions match TRBD1. The trim removed 3 bases at V and 1 base at J, leaving 1 base unmatched. There are 14 residues in the CDR3. Germline V CDR1 and CDR2: MNHEY, SMNVEV (reference sequence). The CDR3 loop reads CASSLGQANTEAFF. DNA of the CDR3: TGTGCCAGCAGTTTGGGACAGGCGAACACTGAAGCTTTCTTT.

V gene TRBV19 combines with J gene TRBJ2-5; TRBD1 matches at 10 bases. The V gene end was trimmed by 3 bases and the J gene end by 0 bases; junction bases not matched to a gene: 4. The CDR3 loop spans 16 amino acids. Germline V gene data show CDR1 as LNHDA and CDR2 as SQIVND (reference sequence). The CDR3 loop reads CASSIRDRGHQETQYF. The CDR3 region has the DNA TGTGCCAGTAGTATCCGGGACAGGGGCCACCAAGAGACCCAGTACTTC.

The chain joins TRBV5-1 to TRBJ2-2; the match to TRBD2 covers 10 bases. The length of the CDR3 is 16 residues. V was clipped by 4 bases and J by 1 base; unmatched bases: 4. Germline CDR1 reads SGHRS; CDR2 reads YFSETQ. CDR3: CASSAASGGNTGELFF. CDR3 DNA: TGCGCCAGCAGCGCAGCTAGCGGGGGGAACACCGGGGAGCTGTTTTTT.

The rearrangement links TRBV24-1 to TRBJ1-1; TRBD1 matches 8 bases. The CDR3 contains 14 residues. CDR1 and CDR2 (germline): KGHDR, SFDVKD. V gave up 2 bases and J gave up 11 bases; unmatched junction bases: 9. The CDR3 region has the DNA TGTGCCACCAGTGATTCCACGGACAGGGCGGCGGCTTTCTTT. It translates to CATSDSTDRAAAFF.

The chain is built from TRBV5-6 and TRBJ2-2; a possible D gene is TRBD2 (6 bases). The CDR3 spans 16 residues. V was pared by 4 bases and J by 0 bases, with 13 bases between. Germline-derived CDR1 and CDR2 are SGHDT and YYEEEE. Here the CDR3 DNA reads TGTGCCAGCAGCCCGGGGGACCGCCCGAACACCGGGGAGCTGTTTTTT. Translating it yields CASSPGDRPNTGELFF.

The gene calls are TRBV19 and TRBJ1-3; D is unclear. The germline V gene encodes CDR1 LNHDA and CDR2 SQIVND (reference sequence). V was pared by 9 bases and J by 0 bases, with 9 bases between. This CDR3 is built from 13 residues. Here the CDR3 reads CASMTFSGNTIYF. For the CDR3, the DNA is TGTGCCAGCATGACATTCTCTGGAAACACCATATATTTT.

The chain employs TRBV4-3 and TRBJ1-2; weak D call: TRBD1 (6 bases). Germline CDR1 reads LGHNA; CDR2 reads YSLEER. The V gene lost 0 bases and the J gene lost 8 bases, with 10 bases spanning the gap. The CDR3 is 13 residues long. As DNA, the CDR3 is TGCGCCAGCAGCCAAGAGGGGGCAAGGGGCTACACCTTC. This gives the protein CASSQEGARGYTF.

The table lists this clone with a count of one. V is TRBV28 and J is TRBJ2-5, with D tentatively TRBD2 (5 bases). This CDR3 has 15 residues. Trimming took 4 bases from V and 0 from J, leaving 12 bases between them. Germline V gene sequence: CDR1 MDHEN, CDR2 SYDVKM. The CDR3 reads CASSYTGIYQETQYF. CDR3 nucleotide sequence: TGTGCCAGCAGTTATACGGGAATATACCAAGAGACCCAGTACTTC.

This clone was seen a handful of times. This chain joins TRBV19 and TRBJ2-1; 10 nucleotides match TRBD2. The CDR3 consists of 17 residues. V lost 5 bases to trimming and J lost 0 bases; unmatched junction nucleotides: 7. Looked up from germline, CDR1 is LNHDA and CDR2 is SQIVND (reference sequence). In DNA, the CDR3 is TGTGCCAGTAGTTCCCGACTAGCGGGCAGCTCCTACAATGAGCAGTTCTTC. Translation gives CASSSRLAGSSYNEQFF.